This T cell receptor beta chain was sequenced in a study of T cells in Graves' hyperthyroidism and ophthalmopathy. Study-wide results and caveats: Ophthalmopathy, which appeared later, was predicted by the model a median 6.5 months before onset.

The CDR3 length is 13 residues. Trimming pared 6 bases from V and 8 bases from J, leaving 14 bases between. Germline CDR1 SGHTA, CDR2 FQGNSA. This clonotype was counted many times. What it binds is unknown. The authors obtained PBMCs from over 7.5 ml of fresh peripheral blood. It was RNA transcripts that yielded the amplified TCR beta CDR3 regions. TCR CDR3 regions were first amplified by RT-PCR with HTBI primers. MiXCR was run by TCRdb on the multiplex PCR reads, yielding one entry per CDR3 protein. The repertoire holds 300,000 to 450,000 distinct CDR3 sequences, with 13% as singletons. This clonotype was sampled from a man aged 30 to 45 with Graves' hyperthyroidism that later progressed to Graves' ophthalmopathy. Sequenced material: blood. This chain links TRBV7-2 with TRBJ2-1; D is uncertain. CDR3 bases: TGTGCCAGCAGAATGAGTGGGGTGGATGAGCAGTTCTTC. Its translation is CASRMSGVDEQFF. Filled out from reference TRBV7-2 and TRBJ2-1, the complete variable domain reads GAGVSQSPSNKVTEKGKDVELRCDPISGHTALYWYRQSLGQGLEFLIYFQGNSAPDKSGLPSDRFSAERTGGSVSTLTIQRTQQEDSAVYLCASRMSGVDEQFFGPGTRLTVL.